Presented here are 16 T cell receptor beta chains from one specimen sequenced in a study of blood T cells in healthy people across ages. A second PCR of roughly 7 to 11 cycles used a sample-barcoded 5' primer and a J-beta primer mix. TCRdb processed the 5' RACE reads anew with MiXCR; each CDR3 protein has one entry. The sample lists over 750,000 distinct CDR3 sequences, approximately 25% seen once, with 9.4% in the top ten. These data are also associated with another study on T cells of mothers and their children.

Sequencing was done on a sample of blood. The receptors come from a boy younger than 18 in good health.

This clonotype has a handful of counts. The chain combines TRBV4-1 with TRBJ2-1; the D gene is possibly TRBD2 (5 bases). Germline CDR1 and CDR2: MGHRA and YSYEKL. The V end was cut by 4 bases, the J end by 7 bases, with 20 bases between. The CDR3 is made up of 16 amino acids. CDR3 nucleotides: TGCGCCAGCAGCCCGGAGGTTGCTTCGAGGATGAATGAGCAGTTCTTC. Residues: CASSPEVASRMNEQFF.

This clonotype has more than one count but fewer than ten. The genes are TRBV29-1 and TRBJ2-5, with TRBD1 matching over 9 bases. This CDR3 is built from 14 residues. V was pared by 6 bases and J by 5 bases, with 10 bases of the junction left unmatched. Looked up from germline, CDR1 is SQVTM and CDR2 is ANQGSEA. CDR3 in amino acids: CSVGAQGARETQYF. The CDR3 bases are TGCAGCGTCGGCGCACAGGGGGCGAGGGAGACCCAGTACTTC. The whole variable domain, remainder taken from reference TRBV29-1 and TRBJ2-5, is SAVISQKPSRDICQRGTSLTIQCQVDSQVTMMFWYRQQPGQSLTLIATANQGSEATYESGFVIDKFPISRPNLTFSTLTVSNMSPEDSSIYLCSVGAQGARETQYFGPGTRLLVL.

The chain joins TRBV7-3 to TRBJ2-1; 12 positions match TRBD2. Germline trimming cut 4 bases from V and 0 bases from J; bases unmatched to any gene: 7. This CDR3 is built from 18 residues. Germline CDR1 is SGHTA and CDR2 is FQGTGA. The CDR3 loop is CASSSTSGSLGSYNEQFF. The CDR3 bases are TGTGCCAGCAGCTCGACTAGCGGGAGCCTCGGCTCCTACAATGAGCAGTTCTTC.

This chain uses TRBV29-1 with TRBJ2-5, with a weak D call TRBD1 (6 bases). Trimming cost V 4 bases and J 4 bases, with 7 bases left between them. CDR1 is SQVTM, CDR2 ANQGSEA, per germline. The CDR3 has 11 amino acids. The DNA for the CDR3 is TGCAGCGTTGGGGACATAGAGACCCAGTACTTC. It yields the protein CSVGDIETQYF. Based on the CDR3 plus reference TRBV29-1 and TRBJ2-5, the full variable domain is SAVISQKPSRDICQRGTSLTIQCQVDSQVTMMFWYRQQPGQSLTLIATANQGSEATYESGFVIDKFPISRPNLTFSTLTVSNMSPEDSSIYLCSVGDIETQYFGPGTRLLVL.

The V and J genes are TRBV10-3 and TRBJ2-7, with TRBD1 matching 8 bases. Germline CDR1 ENHRY, CDR2 SYGVKD. This CDR3 region has 14 residues. V gave up 4 bases and J gave up 4 bases; unmatched junction bases: 6. This chain's CDR3 is CAISGDRNPYEQYF. The CDR3 DNA reads TGTGCCATCAGTGGGGACAGGAACCCATACGAGCAGTACTTC.

This sequence joins TRBV4-2 and TRBJ2-3; 9 nucleotides match TRBD2. Germline V gene sequence: CDR1 LGHNA, CDR2 YNFKEQ. V gave up 4 bases and J gave up 1 base; unmatched junction bases: 9. The CDR3 has 17 residues. Here the CDR3 reads CASSRSQREEGTDTQYF. The CDR3, as DNA: TGTGCCAGCAGCCGATCGCAGCGGGAGGAGGGCACAGATACGCAGTATTTT.

This clonotype was picked up a small number of times. The rearrangement joins TRBV28 to TRBJ2-7, with TRBD2 as a possible D gene (5 bases). Trimming pared 5 bases from V and 0 bases from J, leaving 17 bases between. Germline CDR1 MDHEN, CDR2 SYDVKM. The CDR3 is 16 residues long. The CDR3 DNA sequence: TGTGCCAGCAGTCTCTCTCAGACTACATTCTCCTACGAGCAGTACTTC. It codes for CASSLSQTTFSYEQYF.

This clonotype was counted between two and nine times. The rearrangement uses TRBV5-1 and TRBJ2-3; the D call may be TRBD1 or TRBD2 (6 bases each). V shed 0 bases and J shed 5 bases, with 13 bases lying between them. From germline, CDR1 is SGHRS and CDR2 YFSETQ. This CDR3 spans 15 amino acids. The chain's CDR3 is CASSLGRGAGDTQYF. CDR3 coding DNA: TGCGCCAGCAGCTTGGGGAGGGGGGCCGGAGATACGCAGTATTTT.

The rearrangement links TRBV27 to TRBJ2-3; 8 bases fit TRBD1. CDR1 is MNHEY, CDR2 SMNVEV, per germline (reference sequence). The CDR3 spans 17 residues. Trimming removed 3 bases from V and 3 bases from J; junction bases left unmatched: 11. The CDR3 nucleotides are TGTGCCAGCAGTTTTTTGACAGGGGAGTTGGTGACAGATACGCAGTATTTT. The encoded protein is CASSFLTGELVTDTQYF.

The gene calls are TRBV4-1 and TRBJ2-7, with 8 bases lining up with TRBD1. The germline V gene encodes CDR1 MGHRA and CDR2 YSYEKL. This CDR3 has 16 residues. The V and J ends lost 0 bases and 6 bases, in that order; junction bases with no gene match: 10. Here the CDR3 DNA reads TGCGCCAGCAGCCAAGATCCCCGGACAGGGAACGGCGAGCAGTACTTC. Its protein is CASSQDPRTGNGEQYF.

This clonotype was seen only a few times. The CDR3 DNA reads TGTGCCAGCAGTCACGGACTAGCGGGAGGGCCCCCCACCCCACTCTACGAGCAGTACTTC. Its protein product is CASSHGLAGGPPTPLYEQYF. The chain is built from TRBV14 and TRBJ2-7, with 15 bases identical to TRBD2. The germline gives CDR1 SGHDN, CDR2 FVKESK. The CDR3 runs 20 residues. Trimming took 6 bases from V and 3 from J; bases not matched to a gene: 18.

This chain connects TRBV12-3 or TRBV12-4 to TRBJ1-4; D remains ambiguous. The CDR3 sequence is 12 residues long. Trimming removed 8 bases from V and 7 bases from J, with 11 bases in between. DNA for the CDR3: TGTGCCAGCGGCCCCGGGATTGAAAAACTGTTTTTT. Protein: CASGPGIEKLFF.

This clonotype appeared a few times. The chain combines TRBV6-5 with TRBJ2-5, with D tentatively TRBD1 or TRBD2 (5 bases each). The end of the DNA aligns better with TRBJ2-1, so the J call may be wrong. From germline, CDR1 is MNHEY and CDR2 SVGAGI. The CDR3 consists of 12 residues. CDR3 amino acids: CASSNPGSEQFF. Written as DNA, the CDR3 is TGTGCCAGCAGTAATCCAGGGAGTGAGCAGTTCTTC.

This chain links TRBV5-6 with TRBJ2-1; no reliable D call. The V end was cut by 7 bases, the J end by 5 bases, with 10 bases between. The germline CDR1 and CDR2 sequences are SGHDT and YYEEEE. The CDR3 has 12 residues. In DNA form, the CDR3 reads TGTGCCAGCGGAATAGGAAACAATGAGCAGTTCTTC. Its protein is CASGIGNNEQFF.

The rearrangement joins TRBV6-5 to TRBJ2-5, with TRBD1 matching 9 bases. The J call could be wrong; TRBJ2-7 is a better fit for the DNA end. From germline, CDR1 is MNHEY and CDR2 SVGAGI. CDR3 length: 15 residues. The CDR3 DNA reads TGTGCCAGCAGTCAATCGACAGGGGGAGTCTACGAGCAGTACTTC. This codes for CASSQSTGGVYEQYF.

This clonotype turned up a few times. This chain links TRBV7-6 with TRBJ2-1; D is uncertain. CDR3 length: 16 amino acids. V was clipped by 1 base and J by 5 bases, with 15 bases between them. Germline assignment: CDR1 SGHVS and CDR2 FNYEAQ. The CDR3 is CASSLDTPQSHNEQFF. In DNA form, the CDR3 reads TGTGCCAGCAGCTTAGATACCCCCCAATCCCACAATGAGCAGTTCTTC.